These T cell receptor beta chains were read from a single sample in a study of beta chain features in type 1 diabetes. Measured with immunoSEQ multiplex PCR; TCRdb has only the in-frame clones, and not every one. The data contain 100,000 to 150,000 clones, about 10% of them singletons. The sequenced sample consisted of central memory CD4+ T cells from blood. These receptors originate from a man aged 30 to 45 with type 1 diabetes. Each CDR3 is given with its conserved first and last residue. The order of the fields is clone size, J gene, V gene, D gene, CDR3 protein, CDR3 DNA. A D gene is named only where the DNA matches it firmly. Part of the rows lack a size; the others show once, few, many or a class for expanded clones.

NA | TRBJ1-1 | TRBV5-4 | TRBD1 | CASSLGGTGGTEAFF | TGTGCCAGCAGCTTGGGGGGGACAGGGGGCACTGAAGCTTTCTTT
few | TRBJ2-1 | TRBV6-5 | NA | CASSSGREQFF | TGTGCCAGCAGTTCGGGGAGGGAGCAGTTCTTC
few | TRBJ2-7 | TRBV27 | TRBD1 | CASSFQAGGFYEQYF | TGTGCCAGCAGTTTCCAGGCAGGGGGCTTCTACGAGCAGTACTTC
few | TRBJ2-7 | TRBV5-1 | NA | CASSTGAYRYEQYF | TGCGCCAGCAGCACGGGAGCGTATCGGTACGAGCAGTACTTC
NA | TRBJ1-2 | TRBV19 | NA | CASTLQTGTNYGYTF | TGTGCCAGTACCCTGCAAACAGGGACTAACTATGGCTACACCTTC
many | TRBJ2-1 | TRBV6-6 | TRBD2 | CASSGIAGGAPNEQFF | TGTGCCAGCAGTGGGATAGCGGGGGGGGCCCCCAATGAGCAGTTCTTC
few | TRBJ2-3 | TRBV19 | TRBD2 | CASSIRSGGMMDTQYF | TGTGCCAGTAGTATCCGTAGCGGGGGGATGATGGATACGCAGTATTTT
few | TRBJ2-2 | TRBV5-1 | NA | CASSFETAPNTGELFF | TGCGCCAGCAGCTTCGAGACAGCGCCGAACACCGGGGAGCTGTTTTTT
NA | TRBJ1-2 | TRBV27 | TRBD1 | CASSSSRDRVTYGYTF | TGTGCCAGCAGTTCCTCTAGGGACAGGGTAACCTATGGCTACACCTTC
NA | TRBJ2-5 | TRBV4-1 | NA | CASSQTRGETQYF | TGCGCCAGCAGTCAGACTAGGGGCGAGACCCAGTACTTC
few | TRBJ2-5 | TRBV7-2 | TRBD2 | CASSLYAGEETQYF | TGTGCCAGCAGCTTATACGCGGGGGAAGAGACCCAGTACTTC
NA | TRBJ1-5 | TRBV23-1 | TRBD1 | CASSQSGDRVNQPQHF | TGCGCCAGCAGTCAATCGGGGGACAGAGTTAATCAGCCCCAGCATTTT
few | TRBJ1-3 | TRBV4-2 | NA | CASSPGLSLTPGNTIYF | TGTGCCAGCAGCCCAGGACTGAGTCTGACTCCTGGAAACACCATATATTTT
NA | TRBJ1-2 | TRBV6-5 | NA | CASSYSSGGDYGYTF | TGTGCCAGCAGTTACTCCTCGGGAGGAGACTATGGCTACACCTTC
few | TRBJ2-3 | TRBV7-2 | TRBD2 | CASSLPGGSERGTDTQYF | TGTGCCAGCAGCCTCCCCGGGGGGTCCGAGAGAGGCACAGATACGCAGTATTTT
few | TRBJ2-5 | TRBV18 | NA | CASSPPSSPGETQYF | TGTGCCAGCTCACCACCGTCGTCTCCCGGAGAGACCCAGTACTTC
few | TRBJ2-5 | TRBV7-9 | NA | CASSSPRGGGREETQYF | TGTGCCAGCAGCTCTCCGAGGGGGGGTGGCAGAGAAGAGACCCAGTACTTC
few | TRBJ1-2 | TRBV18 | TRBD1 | CASSPDRVGYTF | TGTGCCAGCTCACCCGACAGGGTCGGCTACACCTTC
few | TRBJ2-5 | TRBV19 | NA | CASSILEQETQYF | TGTGCCAGTAGTATCCTGGAGCAAGAGACCCAGTACTTC
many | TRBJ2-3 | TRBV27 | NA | CASSFGASKQYF | TGTGCCAGCAGTTTCGGTGCTAGCAAACAGTATTTT
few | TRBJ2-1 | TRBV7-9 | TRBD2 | CASSTRSGDEQFF | TGTGCCAGCAGCACCCGTAGCGGGGACGAGCAGTTCTTC
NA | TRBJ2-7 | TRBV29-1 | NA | CSVADMYEQYF | TGCAGCGTCGCAGACATGTACGAGCAGTACTTC
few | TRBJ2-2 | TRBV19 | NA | CASSLPGVELFF | TGTGCCAGTAGTCTGCCAGGGGTGGAGCTGTTTTTT
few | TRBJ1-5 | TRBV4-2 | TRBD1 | CASGDSHLNQPQHF | TGTGCCAGCGGGGACAGCCACCTTAATCAGCCCCAGCATTTT
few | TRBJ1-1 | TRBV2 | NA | CASSTTQTEAFF | TGTGCCAGCAGTACAACCCAGACTGAAGCTTTCTTT
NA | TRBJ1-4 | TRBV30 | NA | CACRTEERATNEKLFF | TGTGCCTGTAGAACAGAAGAGAGAGCAACTAATGAAAAACTGTTTTTT
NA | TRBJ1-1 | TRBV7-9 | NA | CASSLGGVNTEAFF | TGTGCCAGCAGCTTAGGCGGGGTGAACACTGAAGCTTTCTTT
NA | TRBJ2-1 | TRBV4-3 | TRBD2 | CASSLETSPYNEQFF | TGCGCCAGCAGCCTGGAGACTAGCCCATACAATGAGCAGTTCTTC
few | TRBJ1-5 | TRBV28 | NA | CASRIGGGRNQPQHF | TGTGCCAGCAGAATTGGGGGAGGTCGCAATCAGCCCCAGCATTTT
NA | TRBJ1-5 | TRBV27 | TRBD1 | CASSLGQGDQPQHF | TGTGCCAGCAGTTTAGGGCAGGGGGACCAGCCCCAGCATTTT
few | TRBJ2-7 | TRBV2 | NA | CASREYEQYF | TGTGCCAGCAGGGAGTACGAGCAGTACTTC
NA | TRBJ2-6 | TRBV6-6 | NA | CASSSLTRANVLTF | TGTGCCAGCAGTTCGCTAACTCGGGCCAACGTCCTGACTTTC
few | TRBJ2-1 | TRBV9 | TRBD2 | CASSLQGRGGATYNEQFF | TGTGCCAGCAGCCTCCAGGGTCGCGGGGGGGCCACCTACAATGAGCAGTTCTTC
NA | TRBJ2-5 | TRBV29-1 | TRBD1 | CSVEPGQGGETQYF | TGCAGCGTTGAACCGGGACAGGGAGGAGAGACCCAGTACTTC
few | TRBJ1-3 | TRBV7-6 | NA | CASSPSGGPGNTIYF | TGTGCCAGCAGCCCCTCGGGGGGCCCTGGAAACACCATATATTTT
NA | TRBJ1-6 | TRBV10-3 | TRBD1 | CAISAGGQGSSYNSPLHF | TGTGCCATCAGTGCCGGCGGACAGGGGAGCTCCTATAATTCACCCCTCCACTTT
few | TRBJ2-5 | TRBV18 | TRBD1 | CAAGTEQETQYF | TGTGCCGCAGGGACAGAGCAAGAGACCCAGTACTTC
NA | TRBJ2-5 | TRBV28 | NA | CASSLSGGQATQYF | TGTGCCAGCAGTTTATCTGGCGGACAAGCGACCCAGTACTTC
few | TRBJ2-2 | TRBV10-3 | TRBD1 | CAISPRQGDTGELFF | TGTGCCATCAGCCCCCGGCAGGGGGACACCGGGGAGCTGTTTTTT
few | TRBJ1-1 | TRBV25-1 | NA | CASSRGGNTEAFF | TGTGCCAGCAGTAGGGGAGGGAACACTGAAGCTTTCTTT
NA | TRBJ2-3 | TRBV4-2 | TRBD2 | CASRQESGSGVYF | TGTGCCAGCAGACAAGAGAGTGGTAGCGGGGTGTATTTT
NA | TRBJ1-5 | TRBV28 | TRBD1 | CASSSTGERVYSNQPQHF | TGTGCCAGCAGTTCGACAGGGGAGAGGGTTTATAGCAATCAGCCCCAGCATTTT
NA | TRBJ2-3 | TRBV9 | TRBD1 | CASSVGGGTGVWTHTQYF | TGTGCCAGCAGCGTAGGAGGGGGGACAGGAGTTTGGACGCATACGCAGTATTTT
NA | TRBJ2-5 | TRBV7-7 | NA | CASSFLTTPGETQYF | TGTGCTAGCAGCTTTCTTACAACTCCCGGGGAGACCCAGTACTTC
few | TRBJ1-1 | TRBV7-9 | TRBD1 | CASVLGQGVGTEAFF | TGTGCCAGCGTCTTGGGGCAGGGGGTAGGCACTGAAGCTTTCTTT
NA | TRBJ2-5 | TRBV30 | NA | CAWSVGGETQYF | TGTGCCTGGAGTGTGGGGGGAGAGACCCAGTACTTC
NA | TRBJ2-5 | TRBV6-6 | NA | CASSYSTGGGTQYF | TGTGCCAGCAGTTACTCGACTGGGGGAGGGACCCAGTACTTC
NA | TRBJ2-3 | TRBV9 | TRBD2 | CASSAGGWSTDTQYF | TGTGCCAGCAGCGCCGGGGGGTGGAGCACAGATACGCAGTATTTT
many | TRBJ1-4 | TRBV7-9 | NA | CASSLNLRDNEKLFF | TGTGCCAGCAGCCTGAACCTCCGGGACAACGAAAAACTGTTTTTT
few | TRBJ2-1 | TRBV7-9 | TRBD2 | CASSSEFGGSGEQFF | TGTGCCAGCAGCTCCGAATTCGGGGGGTCGGGTGAGCAGTTCTTC
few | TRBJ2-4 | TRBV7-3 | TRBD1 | CASSLGTGGIQYF | TGTGCCAGCAGCTTGGGGACAGGGGGGATTCAGTACTTC
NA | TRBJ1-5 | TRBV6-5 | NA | CASSRDMEGQPQHF | TGTGCCAGCAGTCGAGACATGGAAGGACAGCCCCAGCATTTT